These 26 T cell receptor beta chains were sequenced from one sample in a study of identical twins. TCRdb reprocessed the 5' RACE reads via MiXCR and lists one record per CDR3 protein. The repertoire has approximately 590,000 distinct CDR3 sequences, 9% to 10% of them found once; the top ten carry around 3.1%. These records were also assigned to another study, of yellow fever vaccine responses in identical twins.

The sequencing input was PBMCs. Receptors originate from a young woman in good health.

This clonotype was detected a few times. The chain combines TRBV7-2 with TRBJ2-7; TRBD2 matches 11 bases. Germline V gives CDR1 SGHTA, CDR2 FQGNSA. CDR3 length: 14 amino acids. The ends lost 8 bases at V and 4 bases at J; junction bases unmatched: 7. This CDR3 is CASGRGLAVYEQYF. The DNA for the CDR3 is TGTGCCAGCGGACGGGGACTAGCGGTATACGAGCAGTACTTC.

This clonotype was recorded a few times. The V gene is TRBV28, the J gene TRBJ2-7; D possibly matches TRBD1 or TRBD2 (7 bases each). Trimming left V 7 bases short and J 5 bases short, with 15 bases between. Germline CDR1 reads MDHEN; CDR2 reads SYDVKM. The length of the CDR3 is 13 residues. Written as DNA, the CDR3 is TGTGCCAGCACTCGACAGGGAGGGGACGAGCAGTACTTC. This encodes CASTRQGGDEQYF.

V gene TRBV20-1 combines with J gene TRBJ2-1; 7 positions agree with TRBD2. Germline V gives CDR1 DFQATT, CDR2 SNEGSKA (reference sequence). CDR3 size: 12 residues. V was pared by 7 bases and J by 5 bases, with 5 bases of the junction left unmatched. The CDR3 region is CSGRGTHNEQFF. For the CDR3, the DNA is TGCAGTGGGCGGGGGACCCACAATGAGCAGTTCTTC.

This clonotype was seen a few times. This chain connects TRBV4-3 to TRBJ1-3, with 7 bases fitting TRBD1. This CDR3 is 20 amino acids long. The V segment lost 0 bases and the J segment 0 bases; nucleotides outside the gene matches: 14. Germline CDR1 reads LGHNA; CDR2 reads YSLEER. The CDR3 protein is CASSQDLAGTADLSGNTIYF. For the CDR3, the DNA is TGCGCCAGCAGCCAAGATCTTGCGGGGACAGCTGATCTCTCTGGAAACACCATATATTTT.

This clonotype was observed at least ten times. Here the CDR3 DNA reads TGTGCCAGCAGCCTCCGGACTAGCGGCTCCTACGAGCAGTACTTC. Translating it yields CASSLRTSGSYEQYF. This sequence joins TRBV7-9 and TRBJ2-7; 10 positions match TRBD2. V was pared by 5 bases and J by 0 bases, with 4 bases of the junction left unmatched. Germline values: CDR1 SEHNR, CDR2 FQNEAQ (reference sequence). The CDR3 covers 15 residues.

V gene TRBV12-3 or TRBV12-4 combines with J gene TRBJ2-1, with 9 bases fitting TRBD1. This CDR3 has 15 residues. Trimming at V came to 6 bases and at J to 5 bases, leaving 8 bases not matched to a gene. The CDR3 protein is CASSLTGTGNNEQFF. CDR3 bases: TGTGCCAGCAGCCTAACCGGGACAGGGAACAATGAGCAGTTCTTC.

This clonotype was counted at least ten times. The chain recombines TRBV14 with TRBJ2-1; tentative D call: TRBD2 (5 bases). Germline V lookup: CDR1 SGHDN, CDR2 FVKESK. This CDR3 is 17 amino acids long. Trimming took off 0 bases at V and 3 bases at J, with 15 bases between the two ends. The CDR3 sequence: CASSQEFARAGYNEQFF. For the CDR3, the DNA is TGTGCCAGCAGCCAAGAGTTTGCGAGGGCTGGCTACAATGAGCAGTTCTTC.

V is TRBV3-1 and J is TRBJ1-2; 7 positions agree with TRBD1. The CDR3 covers 15 residues. V lost 0 bases and J lost 2; bases outside the gene matches: 3. The germline gives CDR1 LGHDT, CDR2 YNNKEL (reference sequence). The CDR3 coding sequence is TGTGCCAGCAGCCAAGAGGAGACAGGGAACTATGGCTACACCTTC. It translates to CASSQEETGNYGYTF.

This sequence joins TRBV11-1 and TRBJ2-2; TRBD1 aligns across 7 bases. Trimming cost V 2 bases and J 4 bases; bases outside gene matches: 4. CDR1 is SGHAT, CDR2 FQDESV, per germline (reference sequence). The CDR3 has 15 residues. The CDR3 loop is CASSLTRQGTGELFF. The CDR3 nucleotides are TGTGCCAGCAGCTTAACACGACAGGGCACCGGGGAGCTGTTTTTT.

This clonotype was counted many times. The chain is built from TRBV27 and TRBJ2-7; D is undetermined. The CDR3 totals 15 residues. Trimming removed 2 bases at V and 6 bases at J, with 17 bases between. Germline lookup yields CDR1 MNHEY and CDR2 SMNVEV (reference sequence). Here the CDR3 DNA reads TGTGCCAGCAGTTTAGGACCGGATTTATTTGGCGAGCAGTACTTC. Protein product: CASSLGPDLFGEQYF.

This clonotype was counted between two and nine times. The V and J genes are TRBV10-3 and TRBJ2-7, with 10 bases that match TRBD1. The J segment lost 3 bases and the V segment lost 4 bases, leaving 9 bases of the junction unmatched. The germline V gene encodes CDR1 ENHRY and CDR2 SYGVKD. The length of the CDR3 is 16 residues. In DNA, the CDR3 is TGTGCCATCAGTGGGGTAGAGGGACAGGGGAACTACGAGCAGTACTTC. This gives the protein CAISGVEGQGNYEQYF.

The chain combines TRBV4-2 with TRBJ2-6; TRBD1 matches at 7 bases. CDR1 LGHNA and CDR2 YNFKEQ come from the germline V gene. This CDR3 has 18 residues. V lost 0 bases and J lost 0; bases outside the gene matches: 5. The CDR3 loop is CASSQEGTVFSGANVLTF. For the CDR3, the DNA is TGTGCCAGCAGCCAAGAAGGGACAGTCTTCTCTGGGGCCAACGTCCTGACTTTC.

This clonotype was detected only a few times. The CDR3 DNA is TGTGCCAGCTCTGACAGCCGTTTATACCAAGAGACCCAGTACTTC. Residues: CASSDSRLYQETQYF. This sequence joins TRBV2 and TRBJ2-5; D perhaps matches TRBD1 (5 bases). Germline V gives CDR1 SNHLY, CDR2 FYNNEI. Deletions cut 8 bases from V and 0 bases from J, with 16 bases between. The CDR3 has 15 residues.

CDR3 nucleotides: TGTGCCAGCAGCTTAGACGGGACTGCCTCCGAGCAGTACTTC. As protein: CASSLDGTASEQYF. This chain joins TRBV7-9 and TRBJ2-7; D might be TRBD2 (6 bases). This CDR3 is built from 14 residues. CDR1 and CDR2 from the germline V gene are SEHNR and FQNEAQ (reference sequence). V was cut by 1 base and J by 6 bases, with 13 bases left in between.

This clonotype has at least ten counts. The chain employs TRBV29-1 and TRBJ2-1; no reliable D call. Germline V gene lookup returns CDR1 SQVTM and CDR2 ANQGSEA. CDR3 length: 9 residues. CDR3: CSVSREQFF. Written as DNA, the CDR3 is TGCAGTGTAAGCCGAGAGCAGTTCTTC.

This clonotype appeared a few times. V is TRBV10-3 and J is TRBJ2-1; TRBD1 might be the D (5 bases). This CDR3 has 17 residues. V was trimmed by 0 bases and J by 4 bases, leaving 16 bases between them. Germline CDR1 reads ENHRY; CDR2 reads SYGVKD. In DNA, the CDR3 is TGTGCCATCAGTGAGTCAAGGGGCAGGGCGATGTACAATGAGCAGTTCTTC. Amino acids: CAISESRGRAMYNEQFF.

The chain is built from TRBV20-1 and TRBJ1-3; no clear D. The length of the CDR3 is 14 residues. CDR1 DFQATT and CDR2 SNEGSKA come from the germline V gene (reference sequence). V shed 5 bases and J shed 0 bases, with 11 bases lying between them. The CDR3, as DNA: TGCAGTGCTCCCCAGGTATCCTCTGGAAACACCATATATTTT. Protein: CSAPQVSSGNTIYF.

This clonotype has just a few counts. The J gene is TRBJ2-3, the V gene TRBV7-9; TRBD2 aligns across 7 bases. The CDR3 has 16 amino acids. The V gene's germline CDR1 is SEHNR and CDR2 FQNEAQ (reference sequence). J gave up 0 bases and V 5 bases, and 8 bases lay outside the gene matches. The CDR3 region has the DNA TGTGCCAGCAGCCCGCGACTAGCAGTTAGCACAGATACGCAGTATTTT. Translation gives CASSPRLAVSTDTQYF.

This clonotype turned up a few times. J is TRBJ2-5 and V is TRBV20-1; D uncertain. CDR3 length equals 15 residues. V lost 0 bases and J 1 base, leaving 12 bases between the germline ends. CDR1 DFQATT and CDR2 SNEGSKA come from the germline V gene (reference sequence). CDR3 sequence reads: CSARDLRTVQETQYF. CDR3 DNA sequence: TGCAGTGCTAGAGATCTGCGCACGGTCCAAGAGACCCAGTACTTC.

This clonotype was seen ten or more times. The CDR3 nucleotides read TGTGCCAGCAGGGCCGAGGTACAGGGTAGTTCGAGCAATGAGCAGTTCTTC. Encoded protein: CASRAEVQGSSSNEQFF. This sequence joins TRBV6-2 or TRBV6-3 and TRBJ2-1; D perhaps matches TRBD1 (6 bases). Trimming left V 6 bases short and J 6 bases short, with 24 bases between. Germline values: CDR1 MNHEY, CDR2 SVGEGT. The CDR3 loop spans 17 amino acids.

The chain has TRBV2 and TRBJ2-3, with D perhaps matching TRBD2 (6 bases). Trimming removed 5 bases at V and 2 bases at J, with 11 bases between. Germline-derived CDR1 and CDR2 are SNHLY and FYNNEI. The CDR3 is 14 residues long. CDR3 amino acids: CASSRGLTTDTQYF. The DNA for the CDR3 is TGTGCCAGCAGTCGCGGACTAACCACAGATACGCAGTATTTT.

The V gene is TRBV12-3 or TRBV12-4, the J gene TRBJ2-1; 9 nucleotides match TRBD1. The trim removed 6 bases at V and 8 bases at J, leaving 8 bases unmatched. This CDR3 spans 14 amino acids. This CDR3 reads CASSWSTGGDEQFF. As DNA, the CDR3 is TGTGCCAGCAGCTGGTCGACAGGGGGTGATGAGCAGTTCTTC.

The table lists this clonotype with a few counts. The chain couples TRBV2 to TRBJ2-7; perhaps TRBD2 as D (5 bases). Trimming cost V 9 bases and J 2 bases, with 11 bases left between them. The CDR3 is 12 amino acids. The germline V gene encodes CDR1 SNHLY and CDR2 FYNNEI. The CDR3 DNA reads TGTGCCAGTGGACTGTCGACCTACGAGCAGTACTTC. Translation gives CASGLSTYEQYF.

This clonotype was detected only a few times. The CDR3 region has the DNA TGCGCCAGCGACGAGGGACAGGGTGGCTATGGCTACACCTTC. Protein: CASDEGQGGYGYTF. The chain carries TRBV5-1 and TRBJ1-2, with TRBD1 matching over 9 bases. The CDR3 length is 14 residues. Trimming removed 7 bases from V and 4 bases from J; junction bases left unmatched: 8. CDR1 is SGHRS and CDR2 is YFSETQ in the germline V gene.

The rearrangement joins TRBV15 to TRBJ2-7; 11 bases agree with TRBD1. The J segment lost 4 bases and the V segment lost 3 bases, leaving 5 bases of the junction unmatched. The CDR3 runs to 15 residues. The V gene's germline CDR1 is LNHNV and CDR2 YYDKDF (reference sequence). The DNA of the CDR3 is TGTGCCACCAGCAGCTGGACAGGGGGCAAATACGAGCAGTACTTC. It is translated as CATSSWTGGKYEQYF.

The rearrangement joins TRBV12-3 or TRBV12-4 to TRBJ2-1; 7 nucleotides match TRBD1. CDR3 length: 15 amino acids. V was clipped by 3 bases and J by 4 bases; unmatched bases: 6. The CDR3 reads CASSFGDSEYNEQFF. The CDR3 DNA follows: TGTGCCAGCAGTTTTGGGGACAGTGAATACAATGAGCAGTTCTTC.